The T cell receptor (beta chain) described here comes from a study of blood T cell repertoires in COVID-19. How the authors handled the data: Amplified reference gene primers provided the basis for estimating nucleated cell counts. This table comes from immunoSEQ multiplex PCR, and its TCRdb copy is limited to in-frame clones, with some not included. V and J calls and clone size are as listed in that table; D and trimming were resolved from the DNA. The sample contains around 300,000 clones, nearly 90% of which appear only once. Residents of 24 US areas, aged roughly 18 to 89 years, made up the participants. Participants had their cohort set by participant-reported clinical history. CDR3 length equals 17 residues.

The V and J genes are TRBV21-1 and TRBJ2-7; TRBD2 reflects the table's D call only, with no check against the DNA. TRBV21-1 is given as a pseudogene. The sequence came from a woman between 18 and 29 years old with acute COVID-19. Source material: PBMCs or T cells enriched from blood (not recorded which). The CDR3, as DNA: TGTGCCAGCAGCAAAACCGAAGCTGGGGGACTGGGATACGAGCAGTACTTC. Translating it yields CASSKTEAGGLGYEQYF.